The rows below give T cell receptor beta chains drawn from one sample of a study of T cells in Graves' hyperthyroidism and ophthalmopathy. MiXCR was run by TCRdb on the multiplex PCR reads, yielding one entry per CDR3 protein. The sample lists fewer than 900,000 distinct CDR3 sequences; about 17% were seen once. The sequenced sample consisted of blood. These receptors came from a woman between 50 and 59 years old with Graves' hyperthyroidism that later progressed to Graves' ophthalmopathy. The CDR3 runs from the conserved cysteine through the conserved F or W. A D gene is named only where the DNA matches it firmly. Clone size appears in some rows only: once, few, many, or a class for an expanded clone.

d_gene: -
v_gene: TRBV6-4
abundance: -
j_gene: TRBJ1-2
CDR3aa: CASRAPGAGGYTF
CDR3nt: TGTGCCAGCAGAGCGCCAGGGGCAGGTGGCTACACCTTC

d_gene: -
v_gene: TRBV18
abundance: many
j_gene: TRBJ2-5
CDR3aa: CASSPSPEETQYF
CDR3nt: TGTGCCAGCTCACCGTCCCCAGAAGAGACCCAGTACTTC

d_gene: -
v_gene: TRBV5-1
abundance: -
j_gene: TRBJ2-1
CDR3aa: CASSRNGVSAGNEQFF
CDR3nt: TGCGCCAGCAGCAGGAATGGTGTTAGCGCGGGGAATGAGCAGTTCTTC

d_gene: -
v_gene: TRBV5-1
abundance: many
j_gene: TRBJ1-2
CDR3aa: CASSLGQQMGYGYTF
CDR3nt: TGCGCCAGCAGCTTGGGGCAGCAAATGGGCTATGGCTACACCTTC

d_gene: TRBD1
v_gene: TRBV15
abundance: -
j_gene: TRBJ1-3
CDR3aa: CATSSPWGRRGLSSGNTIYF
CDR3nt: TGTGCCACCAGCAGCCCTTGGGGACGGAGGGGGCTCAGCTCTGGAAACACCATATATTTT

d_gene: -
v_gene: TRBV12-3/TRBV12-4
abundance: many
j_gene: TRBJ2-3
CDR3aa: CASSLGARNTDTQYF
CDR3nt: TGTGCCAGCAGTTTAGGAGCGAGAAACACAGATACGCAGTATTTT

d_gene: -
v_gene: TRBV6-5
abundance: -
j_gene: TRBJ2-3
CDR3aa: CASSYAGRTDTQYF
CDR3nt: TGTGCCAGCAGTTACGCGGGGAGGACAGATACGCAGTATTTT

d_gene: -
v_gene: TRBV5-6
abundance: many
j_gene: TRBJ2-2
CDR3aa: CASSFPAVNTGELFF
CDR3nt: TGTGCCAGCAGCTTTCCCGCCGTGAACACCGGGGAGCTGTTTTTT

d_gene: -
v_gene: TRBV6-6
abundance: few
j_gene: TRBJ2-1
CDR3aa: CASSYVPGRGYNEQFF
CDR3nt: TGTGCCAGCAGTTACGTTCCGGGCCGAGGGTACAATGAGCAGTTCTTC

d_gene: TRBD1
v_gene: TRBV5-1
abundance: many
j_gene: TRBJ2-7
CDR3aa: CASSWGTGGYEQYF
CDR3nt: TGCGCCAGCAGCTGGGGGACAGGGGGCTACGAGCAGTACTTC

d_gene: -
v_gene: TRBV20-1
abundance: many
j_gene: TRBJ2-3
CDR3aa: CSADPAQVGDTQYF
CDR3nt: TGCAGTGCTGACCCAGCGCAAGTGGGAGATACGCAGTATTTT

d_gene: -
v_gene: TRBV6-2/TRBV6-3
abundance: few
j_gene: TRBJ2-7
CDR3aa: CASSSKGPITYEQYF
CDR3nt: TGTGCCAGCAGTTCCAAGGGCCCCATTACCTACGAGCAGTACTTC

d_gene: TRBD1
v_gene: TRBV19
abundance: few
j_gene: TRBJ2-1
CDR3aa: CASSVRQGAEAYEQFF
CDR3nt: TGTGCCAGTAGTGTCCGACAGGGGGCTGAGGCCTATGAGCAGTTCTTC

d_gene: TRBD1
v_gene: TRBV6-5
abundance: -
j_gene: TRBJ1-2
CDR3aa: CASSYEQGATGYTF
CDR3nt: TGTGCCAGCAGTTACGAGCAGGGGGCGACTGGCTACACCTTC

d_gene: TRBD1
v_gene: TRBV20-1
abundance: many
j_gene: TRBJ1-1
CDR3aa: CTAGGIDTEAFF
CDR3nt: TGCACCGCAGGGGGTATAGACACTGAAGCTTTCTTT

d_gene: TRBD1
v_gene: TRBV5-1
abundance: few
j_gene: TRBJ2-2
CDR3aa: CASSRRNLGQGDTGELFF
CDR3nt: TGCGCCAGCAGCAGGCGCAACCTCGGACAGGGGGACACCGGGGAGCTGTTTTTT

d_gene: -
v_gene: TRBV2
abundance: many
j_gene: TRBJ1-4
CDR3aa: CASKRDGGNEKLFF
CDR3nt: TGTGCCAGCAAGCGGGACGGGGGAAATGAAAAACTGTTTTTT

d_gene: -
v_gene: TRBV19
abundance: -
j_gene: TRBJ1-2
CDR3aa: CASGDVAGTYGYTF
CDR3nt: TGTGCCAGTGGAGATGTCGCGGGAACCTATGGCTACACCTTC

d_gene: TRBD1
v_gene: TRBV5-4
abundance: -
j_gene: TRBJ2-3
CDR3aa: CASRATGATDTQYF
CDR3nt: TGTGCCAGCCGGGCGACAGGGGCTACAGATACGCAGTATTTT

d_gene: -
v_gene: TRBV5-6
abundance: few
j_gene: TRBJ1-4
CDR3aa: CASSLRGGGGYEKLFF
CDR3nt: TGTGCCAGCAGCTTGCGTGGAGGAGGGGGTTATGAAAAACTGTTTTTT

d_gene: -
v_gene: TRBV24-1
abundance: many
j_gene: TRBJ1-5
CDR3aa: CATEPSNQPQHF
CDR3nt: TGTGCCACCGAGCCTAGCAATCAGCCCCAGCATTTT

d_gene: -
v_gene: TRBV2
abundance: many
j_gene: TRBJ1-1
CDR3aa: CASSDPGKMNTEAFF
CDR3nt: TGTGCCAGCAGTGACCCAGGGAAAATGAACACTGAAGCTTTCTTT

d_gene: -
v_gene: TRBV9
abundance: -
j_gene: TRBJ1-1
CDR3aa: CASSVGPSNTEAFF
CDR3nt: TGTGCCAGCAGCGTAGGTCCGTCTAACACTGAAGCTTTCTTT

d_gene: -
v_gene: TRBV2
abundance: -
j_gene: TRBJ1-4
CDR3aa: CASSPAASHNEKLFF
CDR3nt: TGTGCCAGCTCTCCGGCGGCCAGTCATAATGAAAAACTGTTTTTT

d_gene: TRBD1
v_gene: TRBV7-2
abundance: many
j_gene: TRBJ2-7
CDR3aa: CASSWPGQTYEQYF
CDR3nt: TGTGCCAGCAGCTGGCCGGGACAGACCTACGAGCAGTACTTC

d_gene: -
v_gene: TRBV15
abundance: -
j_gene: TRBJ2-2
CDR3aa: CATSRDEGRNTGELFF
CDR3nt: TGTGCCACCAGCAGAGATGAAGGCAGGAACACCGGGGAGCTGTTTTTT

d_gene: -
v_gene: TRBV10-3
abundance: -
j_gene: TRBJ1-1
CDR3aa: CAISESNGGNTEAFF
CDR3nt: TGTGCCATCAGTGAGTCAAACGGGGGGAACACTGAAGCTTTCTTT

d_gene: -
v_gene: TRBV18
abundance: -
j_gene: TRBJ1-1
CDR3aa: CASTRQANTEAFF
CDR3nt: TGTGCCAGCACTCGACAGGCGAACACTGAAGCTTTCTTT

d_gene: -
v_gene: TRBV15
abundance: -
j_gene: TRBJ1-1
CDR3aa: CATSKGVGAGGTEAFF
CDR3nt: TGTGCCACCAGCAAAGGGGTGGGGGCCGGCGGAACTGAAGCTTTCTTT

d_gene: -
v_gene: TRBV5-8
abundance: -
j_gene: TRBJ2-3
CDR3aa: CASGLRDTTQYF
CDR3nt: TGTGCCAGCGGACTTCGGGACACTACGCAGTATTTT

d_gene: TRBD1
v_gene: TRBV5-1
abundance: -
j_gene: TRBJ1-5
CDR3aa: CASSLETGGSQPQHF
CDR3nt: TGCGCCAGCAGCTTGGAGACAGGGGGTAGTCAGCCCCAGCATTTT

d_gene: -
v_gene: TRBV11-2
abundance: many
j_gene: TRBJ1-6
CDR3aa: CASSPDPGYSPLHF
CDR3nt: TGTGCCAGCAGCCCTGACCCGGGCTATTCACCCCTCCACTTT

d_gene: TRBD1
v_gene: TRBV6-1
abundance: few
j_gene: TRBJ2-4
CDR3aa: CASSGEVRGQGLRIQYF
CDR3nt: TGTGCCAGCAGTGGAGAAGTCCGGGGACAGGGTTTACGCATTCAGTACTTC

d_gene: -
v_gene: TRBV5-1
abundance: many
j_gene: TRBJ1-1
CDR3aa: CASSGARGINTEAFF
CDR3nt: TGCGCCAGCAGCGGGGCTCGGGGGATAAACACTGAAGCTTTCTTT

d_gene: -
v_gene: TRBV3-1
abundance: many
j_gene: TRBJ2-7
CDR3aa: CASTFNGGYEQYF
CDR3nt: TGTGCCAGCACCTTCAATGGGGGGTACGAGCAGTACTTC

d_gene: TRBD2
v_gene: TRBV5-1
abundance: -
j_gene: TRBJ2-1
CDR3aa: CASSFGRVNEQFF
CDR3nt: TGCGCCAGCAGCTTTGGGAGGGTCAATGAGCAGTTCTTC

d_gene: TRBD2
v_gene: TRBV3-1
abundance: many
j_gene: TRBJ2-1
CDR3aa: CASSPSGAAGGLYNEQFF
CDR3nt: TGTGCCAGCAGCCCATCGGGGGCAGCGGGGGGACTCTACAATGAGCAGTTCTTC

d_gene: TRBD2
v_gene: TRBV6-2/TRBV6-3
abundance: many
j_gene: TRBJ2-3
CDR3aa: CASSPATSGGSLDTQYF
CDR3nt: TGTGCCAGCAGTCCCGCGACTAGCGGGGGGTCGTTAGATACGCAGTATTTT

d_gene: -
v_gene: TRBV2
abundance: many
j_gene: TRBJ1-1
CDR3aa: CASSVALSSGPLEAFF
CDR3nt: TGTGCCAGCAGTGTCGCTCTATCCTCAGGGCCCCTTGAAGCTTTCTTT

d_gene: TRBD1
v_gene: TRBV27
abundance: many
j_gene: TRBJ1-1
CDR3aa: CASSLTSGGVTEAFF
CDR3nt: TGTGCCAGCAGTTTAACCTCAGGGGGCGTCACTGAAGCTTTCTTT

d_gene: -
v_gene: TRBV13
abundance: many
j_gene: TRBJ1-2
CDR3aa: CASRPTLGDEGGYTF
CDR3nt: TGTGCCAGCAGACCCACCTTGGGAGACGAAGGTGGCTACACCTTC

d_gene: TRBD1
v_gene: TRBV5-1
abundance: -
j_gene: TRBJ1-4
CDR3aa: CASSSGGTNEKLFF
CDR3nt: TGCGCCAGCAGCTCAGGGGGCACTAATGAAAAACTGTTTTTT